This T cell receptor (beta chain) was profiled in a study of beta chain features in type 1 diabetes. Whole-study context: The patients were much like the healthy donors in age, gender and cell yields. Fewer than 140,000,000 sorted cells were examined across all samples. General study findings and limits: Shortening that was moderate but significant affected the TCRB CDR3s of Type 1 diabetes patients in all four CD4+ subsets.

cDNA synthesis used the whole RNA isolate, giving expressed TCRB sequences. Repertoires were generated with immunoSEQ multiplex PCR, while TCRdb's copy carries only in-frame clones and drops some. This sample has under 300,000 clones, with approximately 14% found just once. CDR1 and CDR2 (germline): LNHDA, SQIVND (reference sequence). This CDR3 is 16 amino acids long. With 4 bases clipped from V and 2 bases from J, the junction kept 8 bases outside the gene matches. There are a few counts of this clone. Its antigen remains unknown. Only one heparinised blood draw was taken per donor, and its volume averaged around 100 mL.

The chain joins TRBV19 to TRBJ2-3, with TRBD2 identical over 8 bases. This TCR derives from a young man with type 1 diabetes. Sequencing input: naive CD4+ T cells from blood. The CDR3 sequence: CASSTTSGGNTDTQYF. The DNA for the CDR3 is TGTGCCAGTAGTACAACGAGCGGGGGAAACACAGATACGCAGTATTTT.